This T cell receptor (beta chain) appears in the sequencing data of a study of blood T cell repertoires in COVID-19. This table comes from immunoSEQ multiplex PCR, and its TCRdb copy is limited to in-frame clones, with some not included. The sample holds around 260,000 clones, about 80% seen once. The CDR3 covers 14 residues. Trimming shortened V by 5 bases and J by 5 bases, and 15 bases separated the two germline ends. Per the germline V gene, CDR1 is LNHDA and CDR2 is SQIVND (reference sequence). Residents of about two dozen US areas, aged about 18 to 95 years, made up the participants. Allocation to cohorts depended on clinical history reported by the participants.

This chain links TRBV19 with TRBJ1-1; D possibly corresponds to TRBD1 (6 bases). The receptor comes from a man aged 25-45 years with acute COVID-19. The sequencing sample was made of PBMCs or T cells enriched from blood (not recorded which). The CDR3 DNA reads as TGTGCCAGTAGTCGACAGGACGTAAGTACTGAAGCTTTCTTT. Translation: CASSRQDVSTEAFF.